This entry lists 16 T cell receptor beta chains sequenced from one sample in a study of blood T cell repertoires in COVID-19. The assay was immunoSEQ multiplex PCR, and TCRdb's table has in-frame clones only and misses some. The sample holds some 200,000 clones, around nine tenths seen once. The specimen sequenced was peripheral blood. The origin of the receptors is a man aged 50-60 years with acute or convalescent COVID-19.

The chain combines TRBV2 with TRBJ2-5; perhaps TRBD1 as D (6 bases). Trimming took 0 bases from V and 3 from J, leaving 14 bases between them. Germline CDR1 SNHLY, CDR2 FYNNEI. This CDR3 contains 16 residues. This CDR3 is CASSEARTVLKETQYF. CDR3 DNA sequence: TGTGCCAGCAGTGAAGCAAGGACAGTTTTAAAAGAGACCCAGTACTTC.

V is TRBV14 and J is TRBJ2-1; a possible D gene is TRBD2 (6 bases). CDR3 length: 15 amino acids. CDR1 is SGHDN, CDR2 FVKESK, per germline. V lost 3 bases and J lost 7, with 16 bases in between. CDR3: CASSQGGRWGNEQFF. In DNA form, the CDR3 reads TGTGCCAGCAGCCAGGGGGGAAGATGGGGTAATGAGCAGTTCTTC. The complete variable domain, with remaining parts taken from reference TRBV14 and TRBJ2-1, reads EAGVTQFPSHSVIEKGQTVTLRCDPISGHDNLYWYRRVMGKEIKFLLHFVKESKQDESGMPNNRFLAERTGGTYSTLKVQPAELEDSGVYFCASSQGGRWGNEQFFGPGTRLTVL.

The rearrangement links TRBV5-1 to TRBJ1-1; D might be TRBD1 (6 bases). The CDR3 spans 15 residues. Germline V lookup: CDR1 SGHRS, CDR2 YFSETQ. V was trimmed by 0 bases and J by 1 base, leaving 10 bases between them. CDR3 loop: CASSLEDSENTEAFF. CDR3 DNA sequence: TGCGCCAGCAGCTTGGAGGACAGTGAGAACACTGAAGCTTTCTTT.

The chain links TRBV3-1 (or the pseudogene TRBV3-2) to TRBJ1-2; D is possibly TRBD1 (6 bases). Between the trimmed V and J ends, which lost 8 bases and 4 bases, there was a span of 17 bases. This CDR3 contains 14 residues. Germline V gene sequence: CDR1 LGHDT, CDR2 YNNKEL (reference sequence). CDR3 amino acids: CASGNRALSYGYTF. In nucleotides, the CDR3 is TGTGCCAGCGGCAACAGGGCCCTTAGCTATGGCTACACCTTC.

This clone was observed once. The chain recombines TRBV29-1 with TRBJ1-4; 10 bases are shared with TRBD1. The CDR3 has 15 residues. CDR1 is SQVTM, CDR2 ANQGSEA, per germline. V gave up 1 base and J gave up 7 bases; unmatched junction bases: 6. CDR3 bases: TGCAGCGTTGAAGGCGCGGGACAGGGGAGTGAAAAACTGTTTTTT. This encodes CSVEGAGQGSEKLFF.

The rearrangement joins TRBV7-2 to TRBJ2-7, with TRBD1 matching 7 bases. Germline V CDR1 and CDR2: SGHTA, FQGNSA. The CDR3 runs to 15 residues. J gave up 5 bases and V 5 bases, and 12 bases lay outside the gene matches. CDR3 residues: CASSPGPGQRHEQYF. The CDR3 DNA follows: TGTGCCAGCAGCCCCGGACCGGGACAGAGGCACGAGCAGTACTTC.

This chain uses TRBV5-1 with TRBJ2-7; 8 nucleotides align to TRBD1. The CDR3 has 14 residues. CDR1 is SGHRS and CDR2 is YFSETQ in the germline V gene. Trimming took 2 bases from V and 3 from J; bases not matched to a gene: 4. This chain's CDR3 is CASSFGQGIYEQYF. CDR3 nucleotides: TGCGCCAGCAGCTTCGGACAGGGCATCTACGAGCAGTACTTC.

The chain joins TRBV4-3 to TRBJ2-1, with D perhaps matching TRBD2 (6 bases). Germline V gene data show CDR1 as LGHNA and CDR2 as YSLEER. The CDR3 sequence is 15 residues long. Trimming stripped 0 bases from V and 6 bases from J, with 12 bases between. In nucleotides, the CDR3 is TGCGCCAGCAGCCAAGACCTAGCGCCAGCCAATGAGCAGTTCTTC. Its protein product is CASSQDLAPANEQFF.

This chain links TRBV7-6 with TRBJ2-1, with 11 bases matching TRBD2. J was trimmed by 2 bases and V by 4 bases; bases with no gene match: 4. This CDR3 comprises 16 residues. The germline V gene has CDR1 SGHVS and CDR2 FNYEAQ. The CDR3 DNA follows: TGTGCCAGCAGCTCCCTTAGCGGGGGGGCCTACAATGAGCAGTTCTTC. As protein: CASSSLSGGAYNEQFF.

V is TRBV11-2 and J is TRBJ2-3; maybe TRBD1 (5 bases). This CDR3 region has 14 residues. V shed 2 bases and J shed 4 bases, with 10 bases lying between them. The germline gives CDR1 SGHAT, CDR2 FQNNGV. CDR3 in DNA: TGTGCCAGCAGCTTAAGAAGGGGCCCAGATACGCAGTATTTT. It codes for CASSLRRGPDTQYF.

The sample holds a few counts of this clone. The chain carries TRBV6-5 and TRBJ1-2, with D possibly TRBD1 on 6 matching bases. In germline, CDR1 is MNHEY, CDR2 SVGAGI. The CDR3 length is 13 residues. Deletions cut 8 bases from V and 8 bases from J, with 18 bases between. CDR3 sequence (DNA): TGTGCCAGCCCAGGGGCGGGGGTCGAGGGCTACACCTTC. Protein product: CASPGAGVEGYTF.

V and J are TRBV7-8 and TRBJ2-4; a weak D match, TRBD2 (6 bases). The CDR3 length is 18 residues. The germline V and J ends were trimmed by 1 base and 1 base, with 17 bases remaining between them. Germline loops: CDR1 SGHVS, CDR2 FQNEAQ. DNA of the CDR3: TGTGCCAGCAGCTTAGAGACCCGGGACTTCGGGGCCAAAAACATTCAGTACTTC. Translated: CASSLETRDFGAKNIQYF.

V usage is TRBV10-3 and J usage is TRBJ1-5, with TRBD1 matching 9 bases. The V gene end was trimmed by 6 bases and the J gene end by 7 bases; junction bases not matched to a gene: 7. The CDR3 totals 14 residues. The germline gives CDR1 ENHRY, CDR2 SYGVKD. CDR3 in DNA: TGTGCCATCAGCAGGACAGGGGCTCCCCAGCCCCAGCATTTT. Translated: CAISRTGAPQPQHF.

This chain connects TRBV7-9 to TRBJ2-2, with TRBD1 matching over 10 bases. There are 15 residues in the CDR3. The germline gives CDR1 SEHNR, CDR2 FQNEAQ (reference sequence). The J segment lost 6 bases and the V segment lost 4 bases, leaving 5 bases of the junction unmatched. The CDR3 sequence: CASSSRQGAAGELFF. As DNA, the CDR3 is TGTGCCAGCAGCTCCCGACAGGGGGCAGCCGGGGAGCTGTTTTTT.

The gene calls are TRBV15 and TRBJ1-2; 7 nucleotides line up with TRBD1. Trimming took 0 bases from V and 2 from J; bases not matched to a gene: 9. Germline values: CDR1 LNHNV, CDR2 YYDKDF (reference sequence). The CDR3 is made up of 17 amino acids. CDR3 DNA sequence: TGTGCCACCAGCAGAGAAGTTTACAGGGGAGGAAACTATGGCTACACCTTC. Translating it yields CATSREVYRGGNYGYTF.

The CDR3 spells CASSYLQNSPLHF. CDR3 coding DNA: TGTGCCAGCAGTTACCTACAGAATTCACCCCTCCACTTT. The genes are TRBV6-5 and TRBJ1-6; D is unresolved. This CDR3 contains 13 residues. In germline, CDR1 is MNHEY, CDR2 SVGAGI. V shed 2 bases and J shed 7 bases, with 6 bases lying between them.